This is a list of T cell receptor beta chains from one sample in a study of blood T cells in healthy people across ages. TCRdb called the 5' RACE reads again in MiXCR, with one record for every CDR3 protein. The data contain some 1.8 million distinct CDR3 sequences, around 40% of them singletons. Material: blood. These receptors originate from a human donor in good health. Both conserved end residues are part of each CDR3. The D gene is left open where the match is weak. Size values are once, few and many counts, or a class for expanded clones, and some rows have none.

J gene,CDR3 length,clone size,D gene,V gene,CDR3 DNA,CDR3 protein
TRBJ2-7,15,-,TRBD1,TRBV4-3,TGCGCCAGCAGCCTAACGGACAGGGGGCACGACGAGCAGTACTTC,CASSLTDRGHDEQYF
TRBJ2-5,14,-,-,TRBV5-1,TGCGCCAGCAGTTTGGGCCCTTTCCAAGAGACCCAGTACTTC,CASSLGPFQETQYF
TRBJ2-7,15,once,TRBD1,TRBV10-3,TGTACCATCAGGGACCCGGGACAGGGGGTCTACGAGCAGTACTTC,CTIRDPGQGVYEQYF
TRBJ1-1,12,few,-,TRBV7-9,TGCGCCAGCAGCCAAGGGGGGTCTGAAGCTTTCTTT,CASSQGGSEAFF
TRBJ2-1,16,-,TRBD2,TRBV6-1,TGTGCCAGCAGTGTCGGGACTAGCGGGAGAAGGAATGAGCAGTTCTTC,CASSVGTSGRRNEQFF
TRBJ1-2,12,-,TRBD1,TRBV2,TGTGCCAGCACGGGACAGAGGTATGGCTACACCTTC,CASTGQRYGYTF
TRBJ1-1,15,-,-,TRBV18,TGTGCCAGCTCACCTCCTGCGGTGCCTAACACTGAAGCTTTCTTT,CASSPPAVPNTEAFF
TRBJ2-1,15,few,-,TRBV20-1,TGCAGTGCCCTTTTCTCGGACAACTCCTACAATGAGCAGTTCTTC,CSALFSDNSYNEQFF
TRBJ2-7,15,-,TRBD1,TRBV12-3/TRBV12-4,TGTGCCAGCAGAATATCCGGGACAGGCTCCTACGAGCAGTACTTC,CASRISGTGSYEQYF
TRBJ2-6,19,-,-,TRBV21-1,TGTGCCAGCAGCAAAGCGGGAGACAGGGGCATATCTCCCCTACCAAAACTGACTTTC,CASSKAGDRGISPLPKLTF
TRBJ1-1,13,-,-,TRBV20-1,TGCAGTGCACGGCGGGGCGCGGACACTGAAGCTTTCTTT,CSARRGADTEAFF
TRBJ2-1,14,-,TRBD1,TRBV29-1,TGCAGCGCTGGGGGGACAGGGGAGAGCTACGAGCAGTTCTTC,CSAGGTGESYEQFF
TRBJ1-2,15,-,-,TRBV4-1,TGCGCCAGCAGCCAGCTTGTGGGGTCTAGCTATGGCTACACCTTC,CASSQLVGSSYGYTF
TRBJ2-4,16,-,-,TRBV13,TGTGCCAGCAGCGACCGGGACACCGTTACCTACAATGAGCAGTACTTC,CASSDRDTVTYNEQYF
TRBJ2-7,15,-,-,TRBV4-3,TGCGCCAGCAGCCTTTACAGGGAAACCTCCTACGAGCAGTACTTC,CASSLYRETSYEQYF
TRBJ2-1,14,-,-,TRBV12-3/TRBV12-4,TGTGCCAGCAGTTTTCAAAGGTTTTACAATGAGCTGTTCTTC,CASSFQRFYNELFF
TRBJ2-3,16,few,TRBD2,TRBV20-1,TGCAGTGCTAGAGGCCTGACTAGCGGATTCACAGATACGCAGTATTTT,CSARGLTSGFTDTQYF
TRBJ1-5,14,few,-,TRBV5-1,TGCGCCAGCAGCTTGGCCGGGGCTCATCAGCCCCAGCATTTT,CASSLAGAHQPQHF
TRBJ2-3,15,few,TRBD1,TRBV20-1,TGCAGTGCTCCGATACGACAGGGGACGACAGATACGCAGTATTTT,CSAPIRQGTTDTQYF
TRBJ1-4,17,-,TRBD1,TRBV5-1,TGCGCCAGCAGCACCGGACAGGGAGCCGCAACTAATGAAAAACTGTTTTTT,CASSTGQGAATNEKLFF
TRBJ1-2,14,-,-,TRBV28,TGTGCCAGCAGTCCCGGGGACGTCGGGTATGGCTACACCTTC,CASSPGDVGYGYTF
TRBJ2-5,15,-,-,TRBV18,TGTGCCAGCTCACCACCACATGGGGCTGCGGAGACCCAGTACTTC,CASSPPHGAAETQYF
TRBJ2-7,14,many,-,TRBV15,TGTGCCACCAGCAGAGATCTCGGCAGCTACGAGCAGTACTTC,CATSRDLGSYEQYF
TRBJ2-6,19,many,TRBD1,TRBV24-1,TGTGCCACCAGTGATTGGAGTGGGACAGGGGGCGCTGGGGCCAACGTCCTGACTTTC,CATSDWSGTGGAGANVLTF
TRBJ1-2,15,-,-,TRBV16,TGTGCCAGCAGCCGAATTAGGGATCCTAACTATGGCTACACCTTC,CASSRIRDPNYGYTF
TRBJ2-3,15,-,-,TRBV27,TGTGCCAGCAGTTTGTACGCACCGGAAACAGATACGCAGTATTTT,CASSLYAPETDTQYF
TRBJ2-7,15,few,-,TRBV6-5,TGTGCCAGCAGTTCGACTCAGGGGATGTTCTACGAGCAGTACTTC,CASSSTQGMFYEQYF
TRBJ1-2,14,-,TRBD1,TRBV7-8,TGTGCCAGCAACTTAGTTCGGACAGGGCGTGGCTACACCTTC,CASNLVRTGRGYTF
TRBJ1-1,13,-,-,TRBV10-3,TGTGCCATCAGGTACGACCTTAACACTGAGGCTTTCTTT,CAIRYDLNTEAFF
TRBJ2-5,16,-,-,TRBV12-5,TGTGCTAGTGGGGCCCGGGGGCGCCGAGGGACAGAGACCCAGTACTTC,CASGARGRRGTETQYF
TRBJ1-6,14,-,-,TRBV28,TGTGCCAGCAGTTTGGTCAGGGTGTTTTCACCCCTCCACTTT,CASSLVRVFSPLHF
TRBJ1-2,13,few,-,TRBV29-1,TGCAGCGTTGTTGGGGCGGCCCCCCCTGGCTACACCTTC,CSVVGAAPPGYTF
TRBJ2-7,11,many,-,TRBV20-1,TGCAGTGCTAGAAGCTACTACGAGCAGTACTTC,CSARSYYEQYF
TRBJ1-1,14,-,-,TRBV6-2/TRBV6-3,TGTGCCACCAAGATACGGGGGGCGAACACTGAAGCTTTCTTT,CATKIRGANTEAFF
TRBJ2-3,14,-,-,TRBV29-1,TGCAGCGTTCGAGGAAGGGGATTTACAGATACGCAGTATTTT,CSVRGRGFTDTQYF
TRBJ2-1,13,-,-,TRBV7-3,TGTGCCAGCAGCCAGAAAGGTACCACTGAGCAGTTCTTC,CASSQKGTTEQFF
TRBJ1-5,15,-,TRBD1,TRBV28,TGTGCCAGCAGACAGACAGGGGGAGCAAATCAGCCCCAGCATTTT,CASRQTGGANQPQHF
TRBJ1-4,14,many,-,TRBV7-2,TGTGCCAGCAGCGACACAGGGAGTGGTGAAAAACTGTTTTTT,CASSDTGSGEKLFF
TRBJ1-1,12,-,-,TRBV5-1,TGCGCCAGCAGCGCCCCCTCACCCGAAGCTTTCTTT,CASSAPSPEAFF
TRBJ1-5,15,-,-,TRBV7-2,TGTGCCAGCAGTCGGACACCCGTTCGCAATCAGCCCCAGCATTTT,CASSRTPVRNQPQHF
TRBJ1-1,15,-,-,TRBV9,TGTGCCAGCAGCGTAGAGGGCAGGGTGTTCAATGAAGCTTTCTTT,CASSVEGRVFNEAFF
TRBJ1-2,14,-,-,TRBV19,TGTGCCAGTAGTTCAGGGTACCCTACGTATGGCTACACCTTC,CASSSGYPTYGYTF
TRBJ2-7,16,-,-,TRBV14,TGTGCCAGCAGCCAAGCAGCCCCGGGACCGGGCTACGAGCAGTACTTC,CASSQAAPGPGYEQYF
TRBJ1-1,16,-,-,TRBV4-2,TGTGCCAGCAGCCCGGTGTCGGGGCGGATGAACACTGAAGCTTTCTTT,CASSPVSGRMNTEAFF
TRBJ2-7,11,-,-,TRBV5-8,TGTGCCAGCAGCTTAATTGTCGAGCAGTACTTC,CASSLIVEQYF
TRBJ2-3,12,few,-,TRBV7-6,TGTGCCAGCAGCTTCCCGGGGGAGCGCCAGTATTTT,CASSFPGERQYF
TRBJ1-1,14,few,-,TRBV3-1,TGTGCCAGCAGCCGAGAATGGCCGAACACTGAAGCTTTCTTT,CASSREWPNTEAFF
TRBJ2-1,16,few,TRBD1,TRBV4-3,TGCGCCAGCAGCCAAGCCTATGCGAACAGGGGGGATGAGCAGTTCTTC,CASSQAYANRGDEQFF
TRBJ1-2,15,-,TRBD1,TRBV24-1,TGTGCCACCAGTGATGATGGGACAGGGGGGAATGGCTACACCTTC,CATSDDGTGGNGYTF
TRBJ1-2,13,few,-,TRBV7-2,TGTGCCAGCAGCTTCGGAATATACTATGGCTACACCTTC,CASSFGIYYGYTF
TRBJ2-1,14,few,TRBD2,TRBV2,TGTGCCAGCAGTGTAGCGGGGGGTCATAATGAGCAGTTCTTC,CASSVAGGHNEQFF